The 25 T cell receptor beta chains below were found in one sample sequenced in a study of early T cells in non-severe SARS-CoV-2 infection. MiXCR was run by TCRdb on the 5' RACE reads, yielding one entry per CDR3 protein. The sample has 55,000 to 85,000 distinct CDR3 sequences; roughly 13% are singletons. The sequencing sample was made of whole blood. All receptors derive from an adult who was a healthcare worker with PCR-confirmed SARS-CoV-2 infection or an uninfected control (not recorded which).

Only a few counts were recorded for this clonotype. The chain combines TRBV5-1 with TRBJ2-1; tentative D call: TRBD1 (6 bases). Germline CDR1 SGHRS, CDR2 YFSETQ. The length of the CDR3 is 16 residues. V shed 4 bases and J shed 3 bases, with 17 bases lying between them. The CDR3 sequence: CASSTHRDNLYNEQFF. The DNA for the CDR3 is TGCGCCAGCAGCACCCACAGGGATAACCTCTACAATGAGCAGTTCTTC.

This clonotype occurred many times. CDR3 bases: TGCAGCGTTGATACAGGGACCGTGGACATTCAGTACTTC. Protein sequence: CSVDTGTVDIQYF. This sequence joins TRBV29-1 and TRBJ2-4, with D possibly TRBD1 on 6 matching bases. Germline V lookup: CDR1 SQVTM, CDR2 ANQGSEA. The CDR3 spans 13 residues. Trimming removed 3 bases from V and 8 bases from J, with 14 bases in between.

This clonotype occurred a few times. CDR3: CASSISAGGPSYEQYF. CDR3 in DNA: TGTGCCAGTAGTATCTCGGCAGGGGGCCCCTCCTACGAGCAGTACTTC. This chain uses TRBV19 with TRBJ2-7; 8 positions agree with TRBD1. The CDR3 consists of 16 residues. Germline V gene data show CDR1 as LNHDA and CDR2 as SQIVND (reference sequence). Trimming cost V 3 bases and J 0 bases; bases outside gene matches: 7.

This clonotype was recorded a few times. The rearrangement uses TRBV14 and TRBJ2-5; maybe TRBD2 (7 bases). Germline values: CDR1 SGHDN, CDR2 FVKESK. This CDR3 comprises 16 residues. V lost 4 bases, J lost 3 bases, and 18 bases lay in between. DNA for the CDR3: TGTGCCAGCAGCCCCCGCGCACGGGGGGCAAAAGAGACCCAGTACTTC. Translated: CASSPRARGAKETQYF.

This clonotype appeared a few times. This chain joins TRBV6-2 or TRBV6-3 and TRBJ2-1; D remains unclear. There are 15 residues in the CDR3. The germline V gene has CDR1 MNHEY and CDR2 SVGEGT. V was trimmed by 3 bases and J by 0 bases, leaving 9 bases between them. CDR3 region: CASSYFRSSYNEQFF. As DNA, the CDR3 is TGTGCCAGCAGTTATTTTCGGAGCTCCTACAATGAGCAGTTCTTC.

CDR3 nucleotides: TGCAGTGCTAGAGATCCCCTCGGCCCGAATGAAGCTTTCTTT. Translating it yields CSARDPLGPNEAFF. This rearrangement joins TRBV20-1 to TRBJ1-1; D remains ambiguous. CDR3 length: 14 amino acids. Germline V gene data show CDR1 as DFQATT and CDR2 as SNEGSKA (reference sequence). V dropped 0 bases and J dropped 7 bases, with 15 bases sitting between them.

This chain links TRBV11-2 with TRBJ1-1; TRBD1 matches 7 bases. The CDR3 has 15 residues. Germline trimming cut 5 bases from V and 0 bases from J; bases unmatched to any gene: 6. In germline, CDR1 is SGHAT, CDR2 FQNNGV. The CDR3 region is CASSPNTGVNTEAFF. CDR3 sequence (DNA): TGTGCCAGCAGCCCAAATACAGGGGTGAACACTGAAGCTTTCTTT.

The chain couples TRBV29-1 to TRBJ1-2, with TRBD1 identical over 8 bases. CDR1 is SQVTM, CDR2 ANQGSEA, per germline. V lost 6 bases and J lost 2; bases outside the gene matches: 11. CDR3 length equals 15 residues. The CDR3 region has the DNA TGCAGCGTACCTCGAGGGGCAGGGGGCAACTATGGCTACACCTTC. This encodes CSVPRGAGGNYGYTF.

A few counts support this clonotype. The chain uses TRBV11-2 and TRBJ1-1; unclear D gene. The germline V and J ends were trimmed by 3 bases and 6 bases, with 8 bases remaining between them. Germline CDR1 SGHAT, CDR2 FQNNGV. The CDR3 covers 12 residues. The CDR3 is CASSFTNAEAFF. The CDR3 DNA is TGTGCCAGCAGCTTCACCAACGCTGAAGCTTTCTTT.

The V and J genes are TRBV30 and TRBJ2-6; D perhaps matches TRBD1 (6 bases). The V and J ends lost 5 bases and 2 bases respectively, with 16 bases between them. The CDR3 totals 16 residues. Germline CDR1 GTSNPN, CDR2 SVGIG (reference sequence). In nucleotides, the CDR3 is TGTGCCTGGTCGAACAGGGTCTTGGCTGGGGCCAACGTCCTGACTTTC. Its translation: CAWSNRVLAGANVLTF.

The chain couples TRBV12-3 or TRBV12-4 to TRBJ1-5; D ambiguous. The CDR3 covers 14 residues. Trimming cost V 3 bases and J 5 bases, with 11 bases left between them. CDR3 sequence (DNA): TGTGCCAGCAGTTTTTCGGGATCCGATCAGCCCCAGCATTTT. Translating it yields CASSFSGSDQPQHF.

This clonotype has at least ten counts. This chain uses TRBV6-6 with TRBJ2-7; unclear D gene. This CDR3 is 12 amino acids long. From germline, CDR1 is MNHNY and CDR2 SVGAGI (reference sequence). V dropped 0 bases and J dropped 4 bases, with 4 bases sitting between them. CDR3 in DNA: TGTGCCAGCAGTTACTCGAGGTACGAGCAGTACTTC. Translating it yields CASSYSRYEQYF.

This clonotype was found a few times. The V gene is TRBV28, the J gene TRBJ2-7; possible D gene TRBD1, 5 bases. Germline values: CDR1 MDHEN, CDR2 SYDVKM. V was shortened by 5 bases and J by 2 bases, with 13 bases between the two germline ends. There are 14 residues in the CDR3. Here the CDR3 DNA reads TGTGCCAGCAGTGAACAGGTCCCCCCCTACGAGCAGTACTTC. Its protein is CASSEQVPPYEQYF. Variable domain in full (rest from reference TRBV28 and TRBJ2-7): DVKVTQSSRYLVKRTGEKVFLECVQDMDHENMFWYRQDPGLGLRLIYFSYDVKMKEKGDIPEGYSVSREKKERFSLILESASTNQTSMYLCASSEQVPPYEQYFGPGTRLTVT.

In this sample, this clonotype turned up many times. The chain uses TRBV5-5 and TRBJ1-1; the match to TRBD1 covers 7 bases. Germline V lookup: CDR1 SGHKS, CDR2 YYEKEE (reference sequence). The length of the CDR3 is 18 residues. V shed 4 bases and J 0 bases; nucleotides not matched to a gene: 15. The CDR3 DNA reads TGTGCCAGCAGCGAGGCTTACAGGGGACCAAAGATGAACACTGAAGCTTTCTTT. The encoded protein is CASSEAYRGPKMNTEAFF.

This clonotype turned up a few times. The genes are TRBV29-1 and TRBJ2-5; D ambiguous. V dropped 8 bases and J dropped 3 bases, with 10 bases sitting between them. The CDR3 consists of 11 residues. The germline V gene has CDR1 SQVTM and CDR2 ANQGSEA. CDR3: CSHLDKETQYF. The CDR3 nucleotides are TGCAGCCACCTAGATAAAGAGACCCAGTACTTC. Using reference TRBV29-1 and TRBJ2-5 for the parts outside the CDR3, the full variable domain is SAVISQKPSRDICQRGTSLTIQCQVDSQVTMMFWYRQQPGQSLTLIATANQGSEATYESGFVIDKFPISRPNLTFSTLTVSNMSPEDSSIYLCSHLDKETQYFGPGTRLLVL.

The chain carries TRBV12-3 or TRBV12-4 and TRBJ2-7, with TRBD1 matching 8 bases. The CDR3 contains 14 residues. The trim removed 5 bases at V and 1 base at J, leaving 4 bases unmatched. In DNA, the CDR3 is TGTGCCAGCAGTACCCAGGGGGCGTCCTACGAGCAGTACTTC. Encoded protein: CASSTQGASYEQYF.

J is TRBJ2-7 and V is TRBV6-2 or TRBV6-3; D possibly corresponds to TRBD1 (6 bases). The ends were cut back, 10 bases at V and 2 bases at J, with 15 bases in the middle. The germline CDR1 and CDR2 sequences are MNHEY and SVGEGT. This CDR3 contains 13 residues. The CDR3 protein is CAIRETGTYEQYF. The DNA for the CDR3 is TGTGCCATCAGGGAAACAGGGACCTACGAGCAGTACTTC.

The chain couples TRBV5-1 to TRBJ2-7, with 7 bases identical to TRBD1. CDR1 and CDR2 from the germline V gene are SGHRS and YFSETQ. The ends lost 4 bases at V and 6 bases at J; junction bases unmatched: 13. CDR3 length: 15 residues. CDR3 amino acids: CASSGTGTVGVEQYF. CDR3 bases: TGCGCCAGCAGCGGAACCGGGACAGTGGGGGTCGAGCAGTACTTC.

This clonotype was recorded a few times. The chain carries TRBV11-1 and TRBJ1-1; TRBD1 aligns across 11 bases. V dropped 4 bases and J dropped 5; count of bases not matched to a gene: 0. Germline CDR1 and CDR2: SGHAT and FQDESV (reference sequence). The CDR3 runs 13 residues. The CDR3 sequence is CASSWDRGTEAFF. Written as DNA, the CDR3 is TGTGCCAGCAGCTGGGACAGGGGGACTGAAGCTTTCTTT. Supplemented by reference TRBV11-1 and TRBJ1-1, the full variable domain reads EAEVAQSPRYKITEKSQAVAFWCDPISGHATLYWYRQILGQGPELLVQFQDESVVDDSQLPKDRFSAERLKGVDSTLKIQPAELGDSAMYLCASSWDRGTEAFFGQGTRLTVV.

V and J are TRBV11-2 and TRBJ2-3, with unresolved D. The V end was cut by 1 base, the J end by 11 bases, with 13 bases between. This CDR3 spans 13 amino acids. CDR1 is SGHAT, CDR2 FQNNGV, per germline. The CDR3 is CASSLGAIYMQYF. Here the CDR3 DNA reads TGTGCCAGCAGCTTAGGGGCGATTTATATGCAGTATTTT.

This clonotype has ten or more counts. The chain recombines TRBV10-3 with TRBJ2-2; 7 bases agree with TRBD1. The CDR3 is 13 amino acids. The J segment lost 1 base and the V segment lost 10 bases, leaving 3 bases of the junction unmatched. In germline, CDR1 is ENHRY, CDR2 SYGVKD. This chain's CDR3 is CASGQENTGELFF. DNA of the CDR3: TGTGCCAGCGGACAGGAGAACACCGGGGAGCTGTTTTTT.

This clonotype was observed a handful of times. V is TRBV20-1 and J is TRBJ2-5; TRBD2 matches 9 bases. The CDR3 contains 18 residues. Trimming took 3 bases from V and 2 from J; bases not matched to a gene: 16. CDR1 DFQATT and CDR2 SNEGSKA come from the germline V gene (reference sequence). The CDR3 DNA reads TGCAGTGCTAGGTCCGATCTAGCGGGGACCCAATCACAAGAGACCCAGTACTTC. Translated: CSARSDLAGTQSQETQYF.

This clonotype showed up just once. The chain links TRBV7-9 to TRBJ2-3; D unclear. CDR3 length: 16 residues. CDR1 is SEHNR, CDR2 FQNEAQ, per germline (reference sequence). The ends were cut back, 4 bases at V and 2 bases at J, with 16 bases in the middle. CDR3 region: CASSSPVLGNTDTQYF. Written as DNA, the CDR3 is TGTGCCAGCAGCTCCCCGGTACTTGGTAACACAGATACGCAGTATTTT.

This clonotype has more than one count but fewer than ten. The chain carries TRBV20-1 and TRBJ2-1; unclear D gene. The CDR3 runs to 10 residues. Germline V gene data show CDR1 as DFQATT and CDR2 as SNEGSKA (reference sequence). The germline V and J ends were trimmed by 2 bases and 5 bases, with 1 base remaining between them. CDR3 region: CSARNNEQFF. CDR3 in DNA: TGCAGTGCTAGAAACAATGAGCAGTTCTTC.

This clonotype was counted ten times or more. The V and J genes are TRBV20-1 and TRBJ2-7, with 10 nucleotides matching TRBD1. Trimming cost V 4 bases and J 0 bases; bases outside gene matches: 6. CDR1 is DFQATT and CDR2 is SNEGSKA in the germline V gene (reference sequence). This CDR3 region has 15 residues. CDR3 sequence (DNA): TGCAGTGCTACCGGACGGACAGGGGGCTCCTACGAGCAGTACTTC. This sequence encodes CSATGRTGGSYEQYF.